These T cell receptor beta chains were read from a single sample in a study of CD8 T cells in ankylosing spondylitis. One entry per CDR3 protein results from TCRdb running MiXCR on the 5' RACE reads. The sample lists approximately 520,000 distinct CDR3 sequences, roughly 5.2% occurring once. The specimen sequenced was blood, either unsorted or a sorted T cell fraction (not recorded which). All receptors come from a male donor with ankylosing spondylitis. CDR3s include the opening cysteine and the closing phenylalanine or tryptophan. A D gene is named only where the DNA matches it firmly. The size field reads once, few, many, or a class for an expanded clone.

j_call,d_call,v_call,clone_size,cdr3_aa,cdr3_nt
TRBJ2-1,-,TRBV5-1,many,CASSFSREQFF,TGCGCCAGCAGCTTTAGTAGAGAGCAGTTCTTC
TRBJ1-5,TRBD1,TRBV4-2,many,CASSPWDRGQSNQPQHF,TGTGCCAGCAGCCCATGGGACAGGGGGCAAAGCAATCAGCCCCAGCATTTT
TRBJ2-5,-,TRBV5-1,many,CASSLQVGLPGETQYF,TGCGCCAGCAGCCTCCAGGTTGGCCTCCCTGGAGAGACCCAGTACTTC
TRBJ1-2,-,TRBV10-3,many,CATKISGNYGYTF,TGTGCCACAAAAATCAGTGGCAACTATGGCTACACCTTC
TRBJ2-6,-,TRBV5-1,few,CASSPHFMVGSGANVLTF,TGCGCCAGCAGCCCCCACTTCATGGTGGGCTCTGGGGCCAACGTCCTGACTTTC
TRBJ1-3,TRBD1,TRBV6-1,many,CASTYGTGGGNTIYF,TGTGCCAGCACCTACGGGACAGGGGGCGGAAACACCATATATTTT
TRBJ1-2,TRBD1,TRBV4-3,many,CASSQGPWDSYGYTF,TGCGCCAGCAGCCAAGGCCCCTGGGACAGCTATGGCTACACCTTC
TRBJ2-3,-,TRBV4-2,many,CASSQDGSGSTDTQYF,TGTGCCAGCAGCCAAGATGGAAGCGGAAGCACAGATACGCAGTATTTT
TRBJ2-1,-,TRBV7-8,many,CASSLRIPGGQRSYNEQFF,TGTGCCAGCAGCTTAAGAATCCCCGGGGGACAGCGCTCCTACAATGAGCAGTTCTTC
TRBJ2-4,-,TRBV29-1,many,CSVEDLGRAKNIQYF,TGCAGCGTTGAAGACCTAGGGCGAGCCAAAAACATTCAGTACTTC
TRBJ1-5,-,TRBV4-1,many,CASSQGRAGIRGNQPQHF,TGCGCCAGCAGCCAAGGTCGTGCAGGGATTCGGGGCAATCAGCCCCAGCATTTT
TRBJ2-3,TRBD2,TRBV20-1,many,CSASRLAGELDTQYF,TGCAGTGCCTCACGACTAGCGGGAGAATTAGATACGCAGTATTTT
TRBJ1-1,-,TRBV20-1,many,CSAAGHTMNTEAFF,TGCAGTGCTGCCGGGCACACCATGAACACTGAAGCTTTCTTT
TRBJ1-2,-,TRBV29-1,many,CSVEPATNYGYTF,TGCAGCGTTGAGCCGGCAACTAACTATGGCTACACCTTC
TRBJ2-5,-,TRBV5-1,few,CASSLGQPETQYF,TGCGCCAGCAGCTTGGGCCAGCCGGAGACCCAGTACTTC
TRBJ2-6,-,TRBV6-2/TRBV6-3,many,CASTTGANVLTF,TGTGCCAGCACGACTGGGGCCAACGTCCTGACTTTC